These 8 T cell receptor beta chains share one sample of origin, sequenced in a study of human T cells and chemical hapten exposure. Using its own MiXCR run on the RACE reads, TCRdb lists one record per CDR3 protein. The sample contains roughly 80,000 distinct CDR3 sequences, roughly 10% of which appear only once. The time point was: patch test 1, 2 weeks after DPC sensitization. Indicated treatment: therapeutic diphenylcyclopropenone sensitization with weekly scalp DPC. This specimen consisted of whole blood, obtained in connection with sensitization to the hapten diphenylcyclopropenone (DPC). The receptors stem from a woman aged 45-59 years with alopecia areata. Some clones in this sample may be carry-over from other donors' samples.

This clonotype was counted many times. The chain joins TRBV7-3 to TRBJ2-1, with D possibly being TRBD1 (5 bases). The CDR3 has 15 residues. CDR1 is SGHTA and CDR2 is FQGTGA in the germline V gene. V was trimmed by 2 bases and J by 2 bases, leaving 10 bases between them. The CDR3: CASSLGPGTYNEQFF. The DNA of the CDR3 is TGTGCCAGCAGCTTAGGTCCAGGGACCTACAATGAGCAGTTCTTC.

In its sample, this clonotype was seen many times. The chain uses TRBV2 and TRBJ1-4; D perhaps matches TRBD1 (6 bases). V was trimmed by 5 bases and J by 5 bases, leaving 18 bases between them. Looked up from germline, CDR1 is SNHLY and CDR2 is FYNNEI. CDR3 length: 16 residues. CDR3 loop: CASSIEDSGLNEKLFF. CDR3 DNA: TGTGCCAGCAGTATAGAGGACAGCGGCTTGAATGAAAAACTGTTTTTT.

The chain recombines TRBV3-1 with TRBJ1-3, with D possibly TRBD1 on 6 matching bases. The CDR3 extends over 16 amino acids. The germline V gene encodes CDR1 LGHDT and CDR2 YNNKEL (reference sequence). V was pared by 1 base and J by 0 bases, with 10 bases between. The CDR3 coding sequence is TGTGCCAGCAGCCAAGCAGGGGCTACCTCTGGAAACACCATATATTTT. Protein sequence: CASSQAGATSGNTIYF.

In this sample, this clonotype turned up many times. The chain uses TRBV6-5 and TRBJ2-3; D may be TRBD2 (6 bases). Germline V gene sequence: CDR1 MNHEY, CDR2 SVGAGI. The germline V and J ends were trimmed by 6 bases and 4 bases, with 14 bases remaining between them. The length of the CDR3 is 14 residues. CDR3 protein: CASRSPGGADTQYF. The CDR3 DNA follows: TGTGCCAGCAGATCCCCTGGAGGGGCAGATACGCAGTATTTT.

This clonotype has at least ten counts. The rearrangement uses TRBV20-1 and TRBJ2-2; D might be TRBD2 (7 bases). This CDR3 spans 15 amino acids. V gave up 2 bases and J gave up 4 bases, with 14 bases separating them. The germline CDR1 and CDR2 sequences are DFQATT and SNEGSKA (reference sequence). In nucleotides, the CDR3 is TGCAGTGCTAGACCTAGCGGAGGGGGCACCGGGGAGCTGTTTTTT. Translated: CSARPSGGGTGELFF.

This clonotype was detected many times. The chain has TRBV29-1 and TRBJ1-1; D unresolved. CDR1 is SQVTM and CDR2 is ANQGSEA in the germline V gene. This CDR3 has 15 residues. Trimming removed 1 base from V and 0 bases from J, with 12 bases in between. The CDR3 bases are TGCAGCGTTGAAGGTAAAGGATACATGAACACTGAAGCTTTCTTT. It is translated as CSVEGKGYMNTEAFF.

In this sample, this clonotype turned up a few times. V usage is TRBV5-6 and J usage is TRBJ2-7, with 11 bases that match TRBD2. Trimming removed 6 bases from V and 4 bases from J; junction bases left unmatched: 15. Germline V lookup: CDR1 SGHDT, CDR2 YYEEEE. The CDR3 has 17 amino acids. CDR3 sequence (DNA): TGTGCCAGCACTCTGTACTCCGGGACTAGCGGTTTGTACGAGCAGTACTTC. This encodes CASTLYSGTSGLYEQYF.

This clonotype was seen at least ten times. The genes are TRBV5-1 and TRBJ2-3; TRBD1 is a possible D gene (6 bases). This CDR3 spans 14 amino acids. Germline V CDR1 and CDR2: SGHRS, YFSETQ. V dropped 5 bases and J dropped 0 bases, with 10 bases sitting between them. The CDR3 DNA is TGCGCCAGCAGGCTCGGACAGAGCACAGATACGCAGTATTTT. Translation: CASRLGQSTDTQYF.